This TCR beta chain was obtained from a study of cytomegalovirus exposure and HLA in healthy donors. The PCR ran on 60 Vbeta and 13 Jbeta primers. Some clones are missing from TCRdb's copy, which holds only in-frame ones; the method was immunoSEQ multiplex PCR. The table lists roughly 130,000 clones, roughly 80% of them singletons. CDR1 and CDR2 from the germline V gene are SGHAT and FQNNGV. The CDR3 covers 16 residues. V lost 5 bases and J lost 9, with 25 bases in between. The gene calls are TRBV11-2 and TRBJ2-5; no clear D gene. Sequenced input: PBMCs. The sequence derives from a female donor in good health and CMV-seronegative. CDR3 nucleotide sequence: TGTGCCAGCAGCGTAGCAACCCGGGTCCCCAATCCCCCCCAGTACTTC. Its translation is CASSVATRVPNPPQYF.